The 30 T cell receptor beta chains below all came from one sample that was sequenced in a study of blood T cells in healthy people across ages. Alongside a J-beta primer mix, a sample-barcoded 5' primer served in a second PCR lasting about 7 to 12 cycles. TCRdb re-called the 5' RACE reads with MiXCR, one entry per CDR3 protein. Of 630,000 or so distinct CDR3 sequences in the sample, roughly 32% were seen once. Sequenced input: blood. These receptors originate from a woman aged 80 or over in good health.

V is TRBV18 and J is TRBJ2-2, with D perhaps TRBD1 (5 bases). The germline V gene has CDR1 KGHSH and CDR2 LQKENI. V lost 5 bases to trimming and J lost 0 bases, with 13 bases between them. CDR3 length: 16 residues. CDR3 coding DNA: TGTGCCAGCTCAAAGAGCAGGGATTCGAACACCGGGGAGCTGTTTTTT. Translating it yields CASSKSRDSNTGELFF.

Ten or more counts support this clonotype. V is TRBV7-2 and J is TRBJ2-7; TRBD2 might be the D (5 bases). The V and J ends lost 4 bases and 6 bases respectively, with 10 bases between them. CDR3 length: 12 amino acids. The germline V gene has CDR1 SGHTA and CDR2 FQGNSA. This chain's CDR3 is CASSYSSFEQYF. The DNA for the CDR3 is TGTGCCAGCAGCTATTCTAGCTTCGAGCAGTACTTC.

Many counts were recorded for this clonotype. The V gene is TRBV10-3, the J gene TRBJ2-5; the match to TRBD2 covers 14 bases. Germline loops: CDR1 ENHRY, CDR2 SYGVKD. Germline trimming cut 6 bases from V and 1 base from J; bases unmatched to any gene: 4. This CDR3 comprises 16 residues. The CDR3 loop reads CAIREGLAGAQETQYF. CDR3 DNA sequence: TGTGCCATCAGGGAGGGACTAGCGGGGGCCCAAGAGACCCAGTACTTC.

This clonotype was recorded a few times. This sequence joins TRBV12-3 or TRBV12-4 and TRBJ1-5; no clear D gene. V was trimmed by 2 bases and J by 0 bases, leaving 8 bases between them. This CDR3 is 15 amino acids long. DNA of the CDR3: TGTGCCAGCAGTTTATCGGCATATAGCAATCAGCCCCAGCATTTT. The encoded protein is CASSLSAYSNQPQHF.

This sequence joins TRBV13 and TRBJ1-6, with D maybe TRBD1 (6 bases). The CDR3 extends over 14 amino acids. Trimming left V 5 bases short and J 10 bases short, with 15 bases between. Germline V gene data show CDR1 as PRHDT and CDR2 as FYEKMQ (reference sequence). CDR3 region: CASSPSTGHSPLHF. The CDR3 DNA reads TGTGCCAGCAGCCCTAGTACGGGACACTCACCCCTCCACTTT. Based on the CDR3 plus reference TRBV13 and TRBJ1-6, the full variable domain is AAGVIQSPRHLIKEKRETATLKCYPIPRHDTVYWYQQGPGQDPQFLISFYEKMQSDKGSIPDRFSAQQFSDYHSELNMSSLELGDSALYFCASSPSTGHSPLHFGNGTRLTVT.

In regard to this clonotype: Being one base from a much bigger clone, this may be a read error. The rearrangement joins TRBV14 to TRBJ2-5; D might be TRBD2 (6 bases). The CDR3 extends over 13 amino acids. The germline gives CDR1 SGHDN, CDR2 FVKESK. The CDR3 reads CASSQAARETQCF. Written as DNA, the CDR3 is TGTGCCAGCAGCCAAGCTGCCCGGGAGACCCAGTGCTTC.

This clonotype has a handful of counts. This chain links TRBV6-5 with TRBJ1-1; TRBD1 is a possible D gene (6 bases). Germline V lookup: CDR1 MNHEY, CDR2 SVGAGI. This CDR3 contains 15 residues. V dropped 5 bases and J dropped 1 base, with 14 bases sitting between them. The CDR3 DNA follows: TGTGCCAGCAGTCCCGCAGGGGTCCCGAACACTGAAGCTTTCTTT. Translated: CASSPAGVPNTEAFF.

Many counts were recorded for this clonotype. This chain links TRBV7-6 with TRBJ2-3; 11 bases line up with TRBD2. The CDR3 is 18 amino acids. The trim removed 3 bases at V and 1 base at J, leaving 9 bases unmatched. In germline, CDR1 is SGHVS, CDR2 FNYEAQ. CDR3 amino acids: CASSFGSGGAVGTDTQYF. CDR3 nucleotides: TGTGCCAGCAGCTTTGGTAGCGGGGGGGCCGTAGGCACAGATACGCAGTATTTT.

Concerning this clonotype: A much larger clone sits a single nucleotide away, making a read error possible. The CDR3 spells CANSYGRQPPYEQYF. The CDR3 DNA follows: TGTGCCAACAGTTACGGCCGGCAGCCCCCCTACGAGCAGTACTTC. V and J are TRBV6-5 and TRBJ2-5; D is unresolved. The DNA matches TRBJ2-7 better at its end, which makes the J call doubtful. The CDR3 totals 15 residues. The V gene's germline CDR1 is MNHEY and CDR2 SVGAGI.

In this sample, this clonotype turned up many times. With a much larger clone just one base away, this may be a read error. The rearrangement uses TRBV7-2 and TRBJ2-5; tentatively, D is TRBD1 or TRBD2 (7 bases each). Germline CDR1 and CDR2: SGHTA and FQGNSA. This CDR3 is 17 amino acids long. V lost 5 bases and J 11 bases, leaving 30 bases between the germline ends. The CDR3 region is CASSPRGGGGTYNEQYF. The DNA of the CDR3 is TGTGCCAGCAGCCCCAGGGGGGGCGGGGGAACCTACAATGAGCAGTACTTC.

The V call is TRBV3-1, the J call TRBJ2-3, with D unclear. Germline CDR1 and CDR2: LGHDT and YNNKEL (reference sequence). V lost 4 bases to trimming and J lost 9 bases, with 17 bases between them. The CDR3 is 14 amino acids. The CDR3: CASSRDWKAPTQYF. For the CDR3, the DNA is TGTGCCAGCAGCCGAGATTGGAAAGCCCCGACGCAGTATTTT.

V and J are TRBV15 and TRBJ1-2; D is perhaps TRBD1 (5 bases). Trimming took 2 bases from V and 6 from J, leaving 10 bases between them. This CDR3 is built from 13 residues. Looked up from germline, CDR1 is LNHNV and CDR2 is YYDKDF (reference sequence). Here the CDR3 reads CATSRSTGDGYTF. CDR3 in DNA: TGTGCCACCAGCAGATCGACGGGGGATGGCTACACCTTC.

This clonotype has ten or more counts. The CDR3 reads CASSFDRGRNGYTF. CDR3 bases: TGTGCCAGCAGCTTCGACAGGGGGCGAAATGGCTACACCTTC. J is TRBJ1-2 and V is TRBV7-2, with 10 bases matching TRBD1. V lost 3 bases and J lost 6; bases outside the gene matches: 4. The CDR3 has 14 residues. The germline CDR1 and CDR2 sequences are SGHTA and FQGNSA.

This clonotype was counted ten times or more. This rearrangement joins TRBV12-3 or TRBV12-4 to TRBJ2-3; D not resolved. This CDR3 comprises 16 residues. V was cut by 6 bases and J by 0 bases, with 16 bases left in between. This CDR3 is CASSQLLVASTDTQYF. As DNA, the CDR3 is TGTGCCAGCAGCCAATTGTTGGTCGCAAGCACAGATACGCAGTATTTT.

In its sample, this clonotype was seen many times. This sequence joins TRBV9 and TRBJ2-5, with unresolved D. The CDR3 length is 14 residues. Per the germline V gene, CDR1 is SGDLS and CDR2 is YYNGEE. Trimming removed 3 bases from V and 3 bases from J, with 12 bases in between. CDR3 amino acids: CASSGVGSKETQYF. CDR3 coding DNA: TGTGCCAGCAGCGGTGTGGGATCCAAAGAGACCCAGTACTTC.

This clonotype was picked up many times. This CDR3 is CASSVQRDIYEQYF. The CDR3 DNA is TGTGCCAGCAGTGTACAAAGGGACATCTACGAGCAGTACTTC. The V call is TRBV6-1, the J call TRBJ2-7; a weak D match, TRBD1 (6 bases). The germline V gene has CDR1 MNHNS and CDR2 SASEGT. V lost 4 bases, J lost 3 bases, and 13 bases lay in between. This CDR3 has 14 amino acids.

Turning to this clonotype: A much larger clone differs by one base, so this may be a read error. It is likely a read error, because the conserved phenylalanine at the end of the CDR3 is missing. The rearrangement links TRBV6-6 to TRBJ2-5; the D gene is possibly TRBD1 (5 bases). This CDR3 is 15 amino acids long. Germline V gene lookup returns CDR1 MNHNY and CDR2 SVGAGI (reference sequence). Trimming removed 0 bases from V and 1 base from J, with 9 bases in between. CDR3 sequence reads: CASSYSNTGQETQYC. CDR3 nucleotides: TGTGCCAGCAGTTACTCGAACACAGGCCAAGAGACCCAGTACTGC.

The table lists this clonotype with many counts. This sequence joins TRBV30 and TRBJ1-2; D call uncertain. This CDR3 is 14 amino acids long. CDR1 is GTSNPN, CDR2 SVGIG, per germline (reference sequence). V was cut by 3 bases and J by 4 bases, with 15 bases left in between. The CDR3: CAWRTPGWLYGYTF. Written as DNA, the CDR3 is TGTGCCTGGAGAACTCCGGGATGGCTCTATGGCTACACCTTC.

This clonotype was recorded many times. J is TRBJ2-7 and V is TRBV11-2; 7 nucleotides line up with TRBD1. The CDR3 spans 16 residues. The germline V gene has CDR1 SGHAT and CDR2 FQNNGV. J gave up 1 base and V 2 bases, and 8 bases lay outside the gene matches. CDR3 nucleotide sequence: TGTGCCAGCAGCTTAACTTGGGACAGCTCTTCCTACGAGCAGTACTTC. Translated: CASSLTWDSSSYEQYF.

Regarding this clonotype: With a much larger clone just one base away, this may be a read error. The gene calls are TRBV20-1 and TRBJ1-1, with TRBD1 as a possible D gene (5 bases). The germline CDR1 and CDR2 sequences are DFQATT and SNEGSKA (reference sequence). The CDR3 runs 14 residues. CDR3 DNA: TGCGGTGCTAGAGAACTGCAGGGCGGCACTGAAGCTTTCTTT. It codes for CGARELQGGTEAFF.

This clonotype has a count of ten or more. The rearrangement joins TRBV20-1 to TRBJ2-3; 12 nucleotides align to TRBD2. This CDR3 contains 17 residues. The germline CDR1 and CDR2 sequences are DFQATT and SNEGSKA (reference sequence). Trimming cost V 3 bases and J 3 bases; bases outside gene matches: 10. The CDR3 spells CSARGGLAGGPTDTQYF. In nucleotides, the CDR3 is TGCAGTGCTAGGGGAGGCCTAGCGGGGGGGCCGACAGATACGCAGTATTTT.

The rearrangement uses TRBV20-1 and TRBJ2-5, with 8 bases lining up with TRBD2. Germline trimming cut 3 bases from V and 5 bases from J; bases unmatched to any gene: 5. The germline V gene encodes CDR1 DFQATT and CDR2 SNEGSKA (reference sequence). The CDR3 runs to 13 residues. DNA of the CDR3: TGCAGTGCTAGCGGCGGGGGGCGTGAGACCCAGTACTTC. This codes for CSASGGGRETQYF.

This clonotype occurred many times. The chain employs TRBV6-6 and TRBJ2-5; no reliable D call. Germline V gene data show CDR1 as MNHNY and CDR2 as SVGAGI (reference sequence). Trimming cost V 0 bases and J 5 bases, with 4 bases left between them. The CDR3 has 12 residues. As DNA, the CDR3 is TGTGCCAGCAGTTACTCCCCGGAGACCCAGTACTTC. Protein: CASSYSPETQYF.

With respect to this clonotype: This CDR3 is missing its conserved last phenylalanine or tryptophan, likely due to a read error. Because the CDR3's place on the DNA is in doubt, the DNA is left out and the CDR3 is given as listed by TCRdb. J is TRBJ2-3 and V is TRBV5-6; TRBD1 is the table's D call and was not checked against the DNA. Termini included, the CDR3 measures 18 amino acids. Germline loops: CDR1 SGHDT, CDR2 YYEEEE. CDR3 loop: CASSPGTVPIRTDTQYFV.

This clonotype came up a few times. A much larger clone lies one base from this, so it may be a read error. The V gene is TRBV7-2, the J gene TRBJ2-3; D gene unclear. Deletions cut 5 bases from V and 4 bases from J, with 7 bases between. Germline V CDR1 and CDR2: SGHTA, FQGNSA. CDR3 length equals 12 residues. Written as DNA, the CDR3 is TGTGCCAGCAGCCCACATCCAGATACGCAGTATTTT. It encodes CASSPHPDTQYF.

Ten or more counts support this clonotype. V usage is TRBV10-3 and J usage is TRBJ2-3; tentatively, D is TRBD2 (7 bases). Germline CDR1 ENHRY, CDR2 SYGVKD. Trimming took off 3 bases at V and 5 bases at J, with 21 bases between the two ends. The CDR3 is 17 amino acids. The DNA for the CDR3 is TGTGCCATCAGTGATGCGCTAGGGGGGGGGACGGGAGATACGCAGTATTTT. Its protein product is CAISDALGGGTGDTQYF.

This chain links TRBV20-1 with TRBJ2-1, with unresolved D. Germline loops: CDR1 DFQATT, CDR2 SNEGSKA (reference sequence). V was clipped by 3 bases and J by 6 bases, with 12 bases between them. The CDR3 runs to 13 residues. The CDR3 is CSASETSSNEQFF. The DNA for the CDR3 is TGCAGTGCTAGTGAGACCAGCAGCAATGAGCAGTTCTTC.

As DNA, the CDR3 is TGTGCCAGCAGCTTAGAATTGGGAGGGGCCATCTACGAGCAGTACTTC. It encodes CASSLELGGAIYEQYF. This chain connects TRBV11-3 to TRBJ2-7; 7 nucleotides match TRBD2. In germline, CDR1 is SGHNT, CDR2 YENEEA. The CDR3 has 16 amino acids. Trimming cost V 0 bases and J 3 bases; bases outside gene matches: 8.

For this clonotype: Since a much larger clone is just one base distant, this may be a read error. V and J are TRBV5-1 and TRBJ2-5, with 8 bases aligning to TRBD2. This CDR3 comprises 15 residues. Germline V gene sequence: CDR1 SGHRS, CDR2 YFSETQ. Trimming cost V 7 bases and J 1 base; bases outside gene matches: 9. The DNA for the CDR3 is TGCGCCAGCTACGGGGGGGATAACCTCCAAGAGACCCAGTACTTC. Translation: CASYGGDNLQETQYF.

There are many counts of this clonotype. The chain joins TRBV4-1 to TRBJ2-6; D perhaps matches TRBD1 (6 bases). V lost 0 bases and J lost 0, with 15 bases in between. The germline V gene has CDR1 MGHRA and CDR2 YSYEKL. The CDR3 sequence is 19 residues long. The CDR3 here is CASSQDVTGRTSGANVLTF. The CDR3 DNA reads as TGCGCCAGCAGCCAAGATGTAACAGGGAGAACCTCTGGGGCCAACGTCCTGACTTTC.